The clone carrying this T cell receptor (beta chain) was counted a few times. These data come from a study of T cell responses to AZD1222 COVID-19 vaccine. Sequencing was performed with immunoSEQ multiplex PCR; in TCRdb, only in-frame clones are kept and a portion is missing. Seen here are about 51,000 clones, roughly 90% observed once, and the top ten hold 0.95% to 1.2%. The CDR3 has 13 amino acids. The germline V gene encodes CDR1 SNHLY and CDR2 FYNNEI. V lost 7 bases, J lost 2 bases, and 9 bases lay in between. The starting material was peripheral blood, obtained 28 days after the second AZD1222 dose. The gene calls are TRBV2 and TRBJ1-5; D unresolved. The sequence came from an adult who received the AZD1222 COVID-19 vaccine. CDR3 DNA sequence: TGTGCCAGCAACCGGGTTGGCAATCAGCCCCAGCATTTT. As protein: CASNRVGNQPQHF. The variable domain in full, with the rest retrieved from reference TRBV2 and TRBJ1-5, is EPEVTQTPSHQVTQMGQEVILRCVPISNHLYFYWYRQILGQKVEFLVSFYNNEISEKSEIFDDQFSVERPDGSNFTLKIRSTKLEDSAMYFCASNRVGNQPQHFGDGTRLSIL.